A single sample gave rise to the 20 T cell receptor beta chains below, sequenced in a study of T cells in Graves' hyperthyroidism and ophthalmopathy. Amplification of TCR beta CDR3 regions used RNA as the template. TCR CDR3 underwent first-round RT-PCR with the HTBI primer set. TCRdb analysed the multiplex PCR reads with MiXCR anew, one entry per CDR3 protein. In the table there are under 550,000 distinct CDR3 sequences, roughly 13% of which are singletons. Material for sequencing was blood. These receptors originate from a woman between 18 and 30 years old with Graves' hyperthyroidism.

CDR3 amino acids: CASSAGLAGDNEQFF. The CDR3 DNA reads TGTGCCAGCAGCGCCGGACTAGCGGGGGACAATGAGCAGTTCTTC. The chain combines TRBV7-2 with TRBJ2-1; 13 positions agree with TRBD2. Germline V gene sequence: CDR1 SGHTA, CDR2 FQGNSA. Trimming took 5 bases from V and 5 from J; bases not matched to a gene: 3. The CDR3 has 15 amino acids.

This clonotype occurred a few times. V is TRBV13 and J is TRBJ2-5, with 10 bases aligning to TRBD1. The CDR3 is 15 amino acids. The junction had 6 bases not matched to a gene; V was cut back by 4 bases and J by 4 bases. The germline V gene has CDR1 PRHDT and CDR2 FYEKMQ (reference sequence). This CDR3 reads CASSSAGQGTETQYF. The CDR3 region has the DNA TGTGCCAGCAGCTCGGCGGGACAGGGGACAGAGACCCAGTACTTC.

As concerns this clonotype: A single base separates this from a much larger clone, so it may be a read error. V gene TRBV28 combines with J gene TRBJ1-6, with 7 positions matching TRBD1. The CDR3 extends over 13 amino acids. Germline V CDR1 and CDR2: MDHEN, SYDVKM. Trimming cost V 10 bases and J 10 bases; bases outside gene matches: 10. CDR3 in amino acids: CAIRTGSLSPLHF. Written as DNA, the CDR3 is TGTGCCATCCGGACAGGCTCCCTCTCACCCCTCCACTTT.

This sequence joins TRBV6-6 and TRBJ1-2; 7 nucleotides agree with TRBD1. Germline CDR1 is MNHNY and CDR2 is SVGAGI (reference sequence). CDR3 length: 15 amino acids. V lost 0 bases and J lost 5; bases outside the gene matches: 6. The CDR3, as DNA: TGTGCCAGCAGTTACTCCTTGACAGGGCTTTATGGCTACACCTTC. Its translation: CASSYSLTGLYGYTF.

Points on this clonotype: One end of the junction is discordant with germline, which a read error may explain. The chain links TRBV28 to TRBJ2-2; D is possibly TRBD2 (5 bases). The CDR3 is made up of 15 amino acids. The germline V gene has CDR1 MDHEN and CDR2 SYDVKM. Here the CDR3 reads CASSFRRLNTGELLF. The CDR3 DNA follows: TGTGCCAGCAGTTTCCGACGGCTGAACACCGGGGAGCTGTTGTTT.

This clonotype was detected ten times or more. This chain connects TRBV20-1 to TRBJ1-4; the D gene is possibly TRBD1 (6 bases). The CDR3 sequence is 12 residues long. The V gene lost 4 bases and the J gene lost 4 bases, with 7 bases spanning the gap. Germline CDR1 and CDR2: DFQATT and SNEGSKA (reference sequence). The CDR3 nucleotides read TGCAGTGCTACGGACAGTAATGAAAAACTGTTTTTT. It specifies CSATDSNEKLFF.

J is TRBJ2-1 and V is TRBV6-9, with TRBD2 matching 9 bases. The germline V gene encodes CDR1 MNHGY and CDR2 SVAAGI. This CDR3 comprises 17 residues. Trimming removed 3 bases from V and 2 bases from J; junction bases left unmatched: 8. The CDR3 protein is CASSYGGRVGAYNEQFF. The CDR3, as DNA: TGTGCCAGCAGTTACGGCGGGAGGGTTGGGGCCTACAATGAGCAGTTCTTC.

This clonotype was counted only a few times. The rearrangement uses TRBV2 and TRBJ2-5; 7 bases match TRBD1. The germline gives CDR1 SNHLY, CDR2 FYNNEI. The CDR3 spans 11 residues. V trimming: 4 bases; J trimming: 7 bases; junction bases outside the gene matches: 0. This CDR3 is CASSAGGTQYF. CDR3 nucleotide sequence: TGTGCCAGCAGTGCAGGGGGGACCCAGTACTTC.

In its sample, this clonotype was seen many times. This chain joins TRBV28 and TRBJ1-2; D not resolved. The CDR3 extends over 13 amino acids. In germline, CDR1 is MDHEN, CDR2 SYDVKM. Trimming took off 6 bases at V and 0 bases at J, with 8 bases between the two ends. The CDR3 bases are TGTGCCAGCAGCGCGGGAGCTAACTATGGCTACACCTTC. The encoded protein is CASSAGANYGYTF.

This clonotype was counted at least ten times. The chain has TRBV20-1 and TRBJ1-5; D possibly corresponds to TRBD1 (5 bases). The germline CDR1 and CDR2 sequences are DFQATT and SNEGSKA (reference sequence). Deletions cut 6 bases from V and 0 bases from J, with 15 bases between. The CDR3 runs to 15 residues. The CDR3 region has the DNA TGCAGTGCCGACGGGACGGCCGATAGCAATCAGCCCCAGCATTTT. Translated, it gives CSADGTADSNQPQHF.

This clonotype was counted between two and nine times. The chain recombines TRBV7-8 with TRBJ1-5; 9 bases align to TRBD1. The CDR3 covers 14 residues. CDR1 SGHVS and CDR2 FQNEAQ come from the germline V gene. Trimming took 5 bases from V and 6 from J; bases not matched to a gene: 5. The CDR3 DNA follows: TGTGCCAGCAGCCAACAGGGGGCCGCTCAGCCCCAGCATTTT. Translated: CASSQQGAAQPQHF.

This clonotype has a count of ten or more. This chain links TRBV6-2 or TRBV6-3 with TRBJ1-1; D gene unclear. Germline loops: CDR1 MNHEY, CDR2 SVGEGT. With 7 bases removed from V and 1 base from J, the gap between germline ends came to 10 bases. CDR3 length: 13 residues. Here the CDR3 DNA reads TGTGCCAGCAAGAATACTCGGAACACTGAAGCTTTCTTT. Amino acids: CASKNTRNTEAFF.

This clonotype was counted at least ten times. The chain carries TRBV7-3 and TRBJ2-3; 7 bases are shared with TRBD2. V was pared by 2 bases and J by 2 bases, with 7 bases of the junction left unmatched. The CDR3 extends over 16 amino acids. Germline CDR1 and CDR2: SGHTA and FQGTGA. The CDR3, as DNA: TGTGCCAGCAGCTTAGGGGACTACCGTTCCACAGATACGCAGTATTTT. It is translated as CASSLGDYRSTDTQYF.

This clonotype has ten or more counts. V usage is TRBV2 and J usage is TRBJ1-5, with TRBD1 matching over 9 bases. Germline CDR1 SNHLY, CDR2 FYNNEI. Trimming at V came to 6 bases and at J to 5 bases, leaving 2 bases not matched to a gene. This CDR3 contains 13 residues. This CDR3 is CASRRDRDQPQHF. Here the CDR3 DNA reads TGTGCCAGCAGACGGGACAGGGATCAGCCCCAGCATTTT.

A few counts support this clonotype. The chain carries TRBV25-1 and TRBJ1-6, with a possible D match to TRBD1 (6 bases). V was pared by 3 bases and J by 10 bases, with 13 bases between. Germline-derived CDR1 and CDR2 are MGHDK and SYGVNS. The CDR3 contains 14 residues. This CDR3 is CASSDSRGNSPLHF. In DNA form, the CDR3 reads TGTGCCAGCAGTGATTCAAGGGGGAACTCACCCCTCCACTTT.

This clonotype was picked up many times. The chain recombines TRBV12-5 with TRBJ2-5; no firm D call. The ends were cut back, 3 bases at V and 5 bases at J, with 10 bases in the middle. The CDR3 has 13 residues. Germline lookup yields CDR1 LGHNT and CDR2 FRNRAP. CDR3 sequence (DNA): TGTGCTAGTGGTTTATCCCATCGGGAGACCCAGTACTTC. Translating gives CASGLSHRETQYF.

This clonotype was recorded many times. The CDR3 DNA is TGTGCCAGCAGTTTACCAGGGACTAGCGGTAACAATGAGCAGTTCTTC. Translation gives CASSLPGTSGNNEQFF. This chain links TRBV5-6 with TRBJ2-1, with 11 nucleotides matching TRBD2. The J segment lost 5 bases and the V segment lost 5 bases, leaving 9 bases of the junction unmatched. Per germline, CDR1 SGHDT and CDR2 YYEEEE. This CDR3 comprises 16 residues.

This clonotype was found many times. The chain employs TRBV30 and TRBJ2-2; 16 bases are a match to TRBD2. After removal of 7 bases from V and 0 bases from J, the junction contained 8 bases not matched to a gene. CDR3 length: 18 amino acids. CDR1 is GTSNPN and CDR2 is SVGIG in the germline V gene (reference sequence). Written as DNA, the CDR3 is TGTGCCTCTACTCCGGGACTAGCGGGAGGGTCGAACACCGGGGAGCTGTTTTTT. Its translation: CASTPGLAGGSNTGELFF.

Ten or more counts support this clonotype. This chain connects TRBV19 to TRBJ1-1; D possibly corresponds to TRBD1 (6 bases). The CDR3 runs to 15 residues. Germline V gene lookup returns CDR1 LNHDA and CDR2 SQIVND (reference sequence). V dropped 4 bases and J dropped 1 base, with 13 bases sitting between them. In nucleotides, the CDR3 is TGTGCCAGTAGTACCAGGGACACCCCGAACACTGAAGCTTTCTTT. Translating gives CASSTRDTPNTEAFF.

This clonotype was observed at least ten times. The CDR3 bases are TGTGCCATCAGGAGACAGGGGGACAACCACTATGGCTACACCTTC. It yields the protein CAIRRQGDNHYGYTF. V is TRBV10-3 and J is TRBJ1-2; 9 positions agree with TRBD1. Germline trimming cut 6 bases from V and 3 bases from J; bases unmatched to any gene: 8. This CDR3 region has 15 residues. Per the germline V gene, CDR1 is ENHRY and CDR2 is SYGVKD.